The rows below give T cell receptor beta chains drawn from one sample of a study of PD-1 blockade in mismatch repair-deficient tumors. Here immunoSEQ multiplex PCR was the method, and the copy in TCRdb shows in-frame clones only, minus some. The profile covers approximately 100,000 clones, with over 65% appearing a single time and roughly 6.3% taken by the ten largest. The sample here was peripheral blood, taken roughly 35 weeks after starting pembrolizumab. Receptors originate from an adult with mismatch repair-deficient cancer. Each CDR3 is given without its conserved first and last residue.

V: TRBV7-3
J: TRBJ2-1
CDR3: ASSQSSEQF

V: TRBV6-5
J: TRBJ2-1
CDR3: ASSVFGSGNEQF

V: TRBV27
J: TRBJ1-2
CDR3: ASSLSGGQGVGYT

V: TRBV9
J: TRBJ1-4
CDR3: ASSVGGRTTNEKLF

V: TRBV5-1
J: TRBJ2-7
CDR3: ASSFRGIKNEQY

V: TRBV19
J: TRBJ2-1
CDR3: ASSALSEVNNEQF

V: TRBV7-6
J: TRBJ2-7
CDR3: ASSRTDSYEQY

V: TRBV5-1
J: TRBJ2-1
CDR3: ASSPGVLAGGGEQF

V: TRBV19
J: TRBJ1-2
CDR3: ASSPGQGTYGYT

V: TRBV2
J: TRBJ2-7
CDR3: ASSEQLAHGGEQY

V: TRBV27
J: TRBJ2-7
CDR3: ASSLSASGSSYEQY

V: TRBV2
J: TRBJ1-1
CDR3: ASRRPGQNTEAF

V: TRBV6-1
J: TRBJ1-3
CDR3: ASSETRNTIY

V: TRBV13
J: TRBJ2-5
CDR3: ASSLGRGREETQY

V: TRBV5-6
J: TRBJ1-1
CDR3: ASSLGGGTEAF

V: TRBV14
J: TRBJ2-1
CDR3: ASSQDKGPLEQF

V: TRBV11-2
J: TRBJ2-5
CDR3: ASSLRLPTPGETQY

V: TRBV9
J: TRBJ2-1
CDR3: ASSLGQGGEQF

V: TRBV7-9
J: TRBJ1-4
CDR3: ASSQILQGANEKLF

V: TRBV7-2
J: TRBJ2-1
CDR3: ASSLFTGTYNEQF

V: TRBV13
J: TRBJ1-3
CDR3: ASSLGPAGTGNTIY

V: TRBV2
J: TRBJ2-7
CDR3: ASSGTGAYEQY

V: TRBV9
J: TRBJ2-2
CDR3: ASSVVLAGGTNTGELF

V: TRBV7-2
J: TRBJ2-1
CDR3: ASKGTGRSYNEQF

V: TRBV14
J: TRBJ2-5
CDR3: ASSLPEHPRETQY

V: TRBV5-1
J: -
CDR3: ASSPIGDKISGEQY

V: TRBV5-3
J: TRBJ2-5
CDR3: ARSLGGWLQGQETQY

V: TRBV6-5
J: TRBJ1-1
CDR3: ASSQGTEAF

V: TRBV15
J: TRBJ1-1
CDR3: ATSRVLTGSNAEAF

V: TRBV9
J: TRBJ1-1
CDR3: ASSVVLNTEAF

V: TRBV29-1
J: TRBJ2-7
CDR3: SAQREYEQY

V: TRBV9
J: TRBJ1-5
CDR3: ASSVGEGGGNQPQH

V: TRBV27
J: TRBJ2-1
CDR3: ACKTSGNWAYNEQF

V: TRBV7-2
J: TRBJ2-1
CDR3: ASSLVYGEQF

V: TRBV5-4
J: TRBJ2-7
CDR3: ASSLGSSYEQY

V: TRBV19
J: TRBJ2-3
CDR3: ASSIFFSETTDTQY

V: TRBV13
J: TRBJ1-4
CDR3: ASSIRTGTGEKLF

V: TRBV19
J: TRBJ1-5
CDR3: ASRGSSGSNQPQH

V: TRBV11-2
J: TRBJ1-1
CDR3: ASSLVGPAGEAF

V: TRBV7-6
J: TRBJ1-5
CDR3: ASSSMGGGQPQH

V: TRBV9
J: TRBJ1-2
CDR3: ASSVDSGIHGYT

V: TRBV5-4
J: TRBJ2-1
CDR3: ASSLGTFSYNEQF

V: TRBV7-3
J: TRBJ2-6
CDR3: ASSLGLAGSSGANVLT

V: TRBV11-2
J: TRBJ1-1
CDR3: ASSPGLRGMNTEAF

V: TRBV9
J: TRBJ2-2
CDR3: ASSPPEGFSGELF

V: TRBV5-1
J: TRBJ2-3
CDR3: ATMRDSRGSTDTQY

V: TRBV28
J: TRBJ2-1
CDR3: ASRYIHEQF

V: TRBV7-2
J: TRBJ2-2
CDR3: ASSLGLSKSTGELF

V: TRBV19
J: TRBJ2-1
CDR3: ASRLLAIDNEQF

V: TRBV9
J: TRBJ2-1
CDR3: ASSDQVEQF

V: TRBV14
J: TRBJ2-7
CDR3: ASSQGVAGTYEQY

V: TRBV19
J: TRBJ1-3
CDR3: ASSLQVESSGNTIY

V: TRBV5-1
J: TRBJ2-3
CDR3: ASSLQGGPGDTQY

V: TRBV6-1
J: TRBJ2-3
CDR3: ASSRDRGDTDTQY